The clone carrying this T cell receptor beta chain was counted between two and nine times. The sample belongs to a study of blood T cell repertoires in COVID-19. Whole-study context: Sample material is recorded as cDNA or gDNA derived from T cells, B-cell-depleted T cells, or PBMCs.

The CDR3 length is 16 residues. Germline CDR1 reads MNHEY; CDR2 reads SVGAGI. The V gene end was trimmed by 2 bases and the J gene end by 0 bases; junction bases not matched to a gene: 5. The table came from immunoSEQ multiplex PCR; TCRdb's copy has only in-frame clones and leaves some out. Of roughly 230,000 clones listed, 90% are singletons. The sequencing input was peripheral blood. The receptor was isolated from a woman aged 60-70 years with COVID-19, enrolled during active disease. V usage is TRBV6-5 and J usage is TRBJ2-7; 9 bases are a match to TRBD1. This chain's CDR3 is CASSYGRTGASYEQYF. CDR3 sequence (DNA): TGTGCCAGCAGTTACGGAAGGACAGGGGCCTCCTACGAGCAGTACTTC.